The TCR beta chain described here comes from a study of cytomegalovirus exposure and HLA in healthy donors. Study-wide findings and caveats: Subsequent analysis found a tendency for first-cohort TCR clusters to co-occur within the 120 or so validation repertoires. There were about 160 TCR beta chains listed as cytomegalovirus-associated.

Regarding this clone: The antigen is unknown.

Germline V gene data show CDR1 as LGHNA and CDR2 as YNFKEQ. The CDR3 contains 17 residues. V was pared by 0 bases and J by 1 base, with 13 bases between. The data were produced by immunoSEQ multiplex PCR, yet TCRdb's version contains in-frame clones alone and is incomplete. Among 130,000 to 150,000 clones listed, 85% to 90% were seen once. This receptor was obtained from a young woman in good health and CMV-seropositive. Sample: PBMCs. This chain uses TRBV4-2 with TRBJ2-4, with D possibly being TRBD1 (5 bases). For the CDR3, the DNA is TGTGCCAGCAGCCAAGATCCCCCTCCAGGGGCCAAAAACATTCAGTACTTC. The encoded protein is CASSQDPPPGAKNIQYF.